A selection of T cell receptor beta chains follows, all from one sample in a study of blood T cell repertoires in COVID-19. Assay: immunoSEQ multiplex PCR; the TCRdb copy retains only in-frame clones and omits some. The table shows roughly 100,000 clones, with 80% to 90% occurring only once. Material for sequencing was peripheral blood. All receptors derive from a human donor in a cohort sampled during active COVID-19. CDR3s include the opening cysteine and the closing phenylalanine or tryptophan. Fields, in order: clone size, V gene, J gene, D gene, CDR3 protein, CDR3 DNA. The D gene is left open where the match is weak. A clone size is listed for some rows: how often the clone was seen (once, few, many), or a class if it is expanded.

-	TRBV27	TRBJ2-7	TRBD2	CASSPLAGTLFEQYF	TGTGCCAGCAGTCCACTAGCGGGGACCTTGTTCGAGCAGTACTTC
-	TRBV5-1	TRBJ1-2	TRBD1	CASSTGTDSYGYTF	TGCGCCAGCAGCACCGGGACAGACTCCTATGGCTACACCTTC
-	TRBV6-2/TRBV6-3	TRBJ2-3	-	CASSYSSGSPDTQYF	TGTGCCAGCAGTTATTCCTCCGGGAGCCCAGATACGCAGTATTTT
-	TRBV6-5	TRBJ1-1	TRBD1	CASTRTGGNTEAFF	TGTGCCAGCACCCGGACAGGCGGGAACACTGAAGCTTTCTTT
few	TRBV2	TRBJ1-1	-	CASWGRGRLNTEAFF	TGTGCCAGCTGGGGGAGGGGACGGTTGAACACTGAAGCTTTCTTT
once	TRBV21-1	TRBJ2-7	-	CASSVDYYEQYF	TGTGCCAGCAGTGTGGACTACTACGAGCAGTACTTC
-	TRBV10-3	TRBJ2-7	-	CAISELQTYEQYF	TGTGCCATCAGTGAACTTCAAACCTACGAGCAGTACTTC
-	TRBV18	TRBJ1-4	-	CASSLLASTGSNEKLFF	TGTGCCAGCTCACTCCTCGCCTCCACAGGGTCCAATGAAAAACTGTTTTTT
-	TRBV29-1	TRBJ2-1	-	CSVVILEGLSPNEQFF	TGCAGCGTTGTCATATTAGAGGGACTCAGTCCTAATGAGCAGTTCTTC
-	TRBV6-4	TRBJ1-5	-	CASSDSGGRQRNQPQHF	TGTGCCAGCAGTGACTCGGGGGGGCGCCAACGAAATCAGCCCCAGCATTTT
-	TRBV6-2/TRBV6-3	TRBJ2-7	TRBD2	CASSYGSGIREQYF	TGTGCCAGCAGTTACGGCAGCGGGATAAGGGAGCAGTACTTC
-	TRBV18	TRBJ2-5	TRBD2	CASSPGASGSGQETQYF	TGTGCCAGCTCACCAGGGGCTAGCGGGAGCGGCCAAGAGACCCAGTACTTC
-	TRBV6-5	TRBJ2-7	-	CASRTAPTAYEQYF	TGTGCCAGCAGAACCGCCCCGACAGCCTACGAGCAGTACTTC
-	TRBV5-4	TRBJ1-2	TRBD1	CASRTLGQGASYGYTF	TGTGCCAGCAGGACCCTGGGGCAGGGGGCTTCCTATGGCTACACCTTC
-	TRBV6-2/TRBV6-3	TRBJ1-2	-	CASSYDRPGNYGYTF	TGTGCCAGCAGTTATGATAGACCGGGAAACTATGGCTACACCTTC
-	TRBV5-1	TRBJ1-6	-	CASSGEGNSPLHF	TGCGCCAGCTCAGGGGAGGGAAATTCACCCCTCCACTTT
-	TRBV29-1	TRBJ2-3	TRBD2	CSVDTGGVGDTQYF	TGCAGCGTTGATACGGGAGGTGTAGGAGATACGCAGTATTTT
-	TRBV7-3	TRBJ2-1	TRBD2	CASSPWDYSDNEQFF	TGTGCCAGCAGCCCCTGGGACTACTCTGACAATGAGCAGTTCTTC
-	TRBV12-3/TRBV12-4	TRBJ2-7	-	CASSFVGGEQYF	TGTGCCAGCAGTTTTGTCGGGGGCGAGCAGTACTTC
-	TRBV2	TRBJ1-1	-	CASTNPTGPEAFF	TGTGCCAGCACCAACCCGACAGGCCCTGAAGCTTTCTTT
-	TRBV19	TRBJ2-3	TRBD1	CASSEQGVTDTQYF	TGTGCCAGTAGTGAACAGGGGGTCACAGATACGCAGTATTTT
-	TRBV29-1	TRBJ2-7	TRBD1	CSAQGQLSSYEQYF	TGCAGCGCCCAGGGACAGTTAAGCTCCTACGAGCAGTACTTC
-	TRBV5-6	TRBJ1-1	-	CASSTGQGAAFF	TGTGCCAGCAGTACCGGGCAGGGTGCTGCTTTCTTT
many	TRBV4-2	TRBJ2-3	TRBD2	CASSQVMGIAGVGAVDTQYF	TGTGCCAGCAGCCAAGTAATGGGGATAGCGGGAGTGGGGGCTGTAGATACGCAGTATTTT
-	TRBV9	TRBJ1-6	-	CASSSEQGPLHF	TGTGCCAGCAGCTCCGAGCAGGGGCCTCTCCACTTT
-	TRBV5-1	TRBJ1-1	-	CASTTTAGVPGTEAFF	TGCGCCAGCACCACCACCGCAGGGGTGCCTGGCACTGAAGCTTTCTTT
-	TRBV6-5	TRBJ2-5	TRBD2	CASSQTSGMGETQYF	TGTGCCAGCAGTCAGACTAGCGGGATGGGCGAGACCCAGTACTTC
-	TRBV15	TRBJ1-1	-	CATSDPPGYTEAFF	TGTGCCACCAGCGATCCCCCAGGGTACACTGAAGCTTTCTTT
-	TRBV7-2	TRBJ2-7	-	CASSAPPDRDFQYF	TGTGCCAGCAGCGCGCCGCCCGACAGGGACTTTCAGTACTTC
-	TRBV5-4	TRBJ1-2	TRBD1	CASHLWGGQGRETF	TGTGCCAGCCATTTGTGGGGGGGACAGGGCCGGGAGACCTTC
-	TRBV4-2	TRBJ2-1	TRBD2	CASSQTLLAGGVSGEQFF	TGTGCCAGCAGCCAAACCCTCCTAGCGGGAGGAGTAAGTGGTGAGCAGTTCTTC
-	TRBV6-5	TRBJ1-2	-	CASSYSAGLYGYTF	TGTGCCAGCAGTTACTCCGCAGGGCTCTATGGCTACACCTTC
-	TRBV6-1	TRBJ2-3	TRBD2	CASSEPGLAGGDTQYF	TGTGCCAGCAGTGAACCAGGACTAGCGGGAGGCGATACGCAGTATTTT
-	TRBV19	TRBJ2-2	-	CASSTTVAGELFF	TGTGCCAGTAGTACTACCGTCGCCGGGGAGCTGTTTTTT
-	TRBV18	TRBJ1-1	TRBD1	CASSRTGGGGLGTEAFF	TGTGCCAGCTCACGGACAGGGGGCGGTGGATTGGGCACTGAAGCTTTCTTT
-	TRBV2	TRBJ2-5	-	CASSYSEETQYF	TGTGCCAGCAGTTACTCTGAAGAGACCCAGTACTTC
-	TRBV7-9	TRBJ1-4	TRBD1	CASSQGQDNEKLFF	TGTGCCAGCAGCCAGGGACAGGATAATGAAAAACTGTTTTTT
-	TRBV7-9	TRBJ1-4	TRBD1	CASSSATGLLFF	TGTGCCAGCAGCTCAGCGACAGGGCTACTGTTTTTT
-	TRBV27	TRBJ1-5	TRBD1	CASSPQGVVNQPQHF	TGTGCCAGCAGCCCCCAGGGGGTGGTTAATCAGCCCCAGCATTTT
-	TRBV19	TRBJ2-3	TRBD2	CASSIRTSGRVGTDTQYF	TGTGCCAGTAGTATCCGGACTAGCGGGAGAGTAGGCACAGATACGCAGTATTTT
once	TRBV19	TRBJ2-5	-	CASSMAAGKAETQYF	TGTGCCAGTAGTATGGCCGCGGGAAAGGCGGAGACCCAGTACTTC
-	TRBV18	TRBJ2-7	-	CASSPPANPYEQYF	TGTGCCAGCTCACCACCAGCAAATCCCTACGAGCAGTACTTC
-	TRBV4-2	TRBJ1-2	-	CASSQDPWTALGYTF	TGTGCCAGCAGCCAAGACCCTTGGACAGCCCTGGGCTACACCTTC
-	TRBV25-1	TRBJ2-5	TRBD2	CASSGAELAVQETQYF	TGTGCCAGCAGTGGGGCGGAACTAGCGGTACAAGAGACCCAGTACTTC
-	TRBV9	TRBJ1-3	-	CASSVGTPGGGNTIYF	TGTGCCAGCAGCGTAGGCACACCGGGAGGGGGAAACACCATATATTTT
few	TRBV5-1	TRBJ1-6	TRBD1	CASSLDWTGGLGSPLHF	TGCGCCAGCAGCTTGGATTGGACAGGGGGCCTGGGTTCACCCCTCCACTTT
-	TRBV4-1	TRBJ2-5	TRBD2	CASSQGLGLGSETQYF	TGCGCCAGCAGCCAAGGTTTAGGACTAGGGTCGGAGACCCAGTACTTC
-	TRBV14	TRBJ1-3	-	CASSQVHGLGSGNTIYF	TGTGCCAGCAGCCAAGTCCACGGACTCGGTTCAGGAAACACCATATATTTT
once	TRBV6-5	TRBJ1-1	-	CASSYLDRGEDTEAFF	TGTGCCAGCAGTTACCTGGACCGAGGGGAGGACACTGAAGCTTTCTTT
-	TRBV6-1	TRBJ2-7	TRBD2	CASSEFVGSGGEQYF	TGTGCCAGCAGTGAATTCGTGGGGTCGGGAGGCGAGCAGTACTTC
-	TRBV21-1	TRBJ1-2	-	CASSKGPGAKPYGYTF	TGTGCCAGCAGCAAGGGGCCAGGGGCTAAGCCCTATGGCTACACCTTC
medium-sized	TRBV5-6	TRBJ2-1	-	CASSSEDPTKGSYNEQFF	TGTGCCAGCAGCTCCGAGGACCCAACAAAGGGGTCTTACAATGAGCAGTTCTTC
-	TRBV10-3	TRBJ2-3	TRBD2	CAIQGLAGSTDTQYF	TGTGCCATCCAGGGACTAGCCGGATCCACAGATACGCAGTATTTT
-	TRBV19	TRBJ2-2	TRBD2	CASSTGLVIAGELFF	TGTGCCAGTAGTACGGGACTAGTTATAGCCGGGGAGCTGTTTTTT
-	TRBV7-9	TRBJ2-3	-	CASSHSLGPDTQYF	TGTGCCAGCAGCCACAGCTTGGGGCCAGATACGCAGTATTTT
-	TRBV6-5	TRBJ2-3	-	CASSYSPSAGDTQYF	TGTGCCAGCAGTTACTCTCCGTCAGCGGGAGATACGCAGTATTTT
-	TRBV4-3	TRBJ2-3	-	CASSQDRSTPKYF	TGCGCCAGCAGCCAAGATCGGAGTACTCCGAAGTATTTT
-	TRBV7-3	TRBJ2-1	TRBD1	CASSSHYGVQGAYYNEQFF	TGTGCCAGCAGCTCACATTATGGGGTACAGGGGGCCTACTACAATGAGCAGTTCTTC